Listed below are T cell receptor beta chains from one sample, sequenced in a study of cytomegalovirus exposure and HLA in healthy donors. Profiled with immunoSEQ multiplex PCR; TCRdb holds only in-frame clones, not every one. This sample has 150,000 or so clones, with approximately 80% found just once. The sequenced sample was PBMCs. The receptors come from a young man in good health and CMV-seropositive. Both conserved end residues are trimmed from each CDR3. The D gene is left open where the match is weak.

>TRBV7-9|TRBD1
ASSSGQPGQETQY
>TRBV11-2|TRBD2
ASSLDRGLAVNTGELF
>TRBV7-7|TRBD2
ASSLGLAGYNEQF
>TRBV6-6|TRBD1
ASSPPGTGPSP
>TRBV10-1|-
ASTRISNQPQH
>TRBV5-1|TRBD2
ASSGRGDNEQF
>TRBV29-1|-
SASAGRETQY
>TRBV5-1|TRBD1
ASLPGQGVDEQF
>TRBV30|TRBD2
AWSGLAGALNEQF
>TRBV4-1|-
ASSQEGVGEAF
>TRBV10-3|TRBD1
ATDDRVSETLNPDTEAF
>TRBV2|TRBD2
ASGGGGGSSYNEQF
>TRBV5-1|TRBD2
ASSLPSGGTETQY
>TRBV18|TRBD1
ASSEKQGANEQY